This is a list of T cell receptor beta chains from one sample in a study of T cell responses to AZD1222 COVID-19 vaccine. Produced via immunoSEQ multiplex PCR; TCRdb's table is partial and in-frame only. The top ten hold 0.9% to 1.4% of the sample, which has approximately 130,000 clones, roughly 92% seen once. The source was peripheral blood, collected 28 days after the second AZD1222 dose. The receptors were gathered from an adult who received the AZD1222 COVID-19 vaccine. Both conserved end residues are part of each CDR3.

v_call	j_call	cdr3_aa
TRBV14	TRBJ2-7	CASSHPADRGYEQYF
TRBV7-8	TRBJ2-7	CASNPNGEYEQYF
TRBV7-2	TRBJ1-1	CASSLGGGGTEAFF
TRBV7-9	TRBJ1-2	CASSLLDRIVGYGYTF
TRBV28	TRBJ1-5	CASSLSPRQPQHF
TRBV7-2	TRBJ2-2	CASSWGLAGVGSTGELFF
TRBV7-8	TRBJ2-1	CASRPAGGYNEQFF
TRBV18	TRBJ1-3	CASSPRKGSGNTIYF
TRBV5-1	TRBJ1-1	CASSLTGTEAFF
TRBV27	TRBJ1-2	CATRPDSNYGYTF
TRBV6-2/TRBV6-3	TRBJ1-5	CASSYWGDNQPQHF
TRBV20-1	TRBJ1-1	CSASGTDEAFF
TRBV30	TRBJ2-3	CAWSSGGHIPQYF
TRBV20-1	TRBJ2-3	CSGDGTDTQYF
TRBV7-2	TRBJ1-1	CASSTLQGQGTEAFF
TRBV15	TRBJ2-2	CATSKDEGIGNTGELFF
TRBV7-6	TRBJ2-5	CVSSADRGRAQYF
TRBV30	TRBJ1-5	CAWSVRGLQPQHF
TRBV11-3	TRBJ1-5	CASSPGGMSNQPQHF
TRBV6-5	TRBJ2-7	CASSYSAGGFYEQYF
TRBV7-3	TRBJ2-1	CASSPQSLAEQFF
TRBV9	TRBJ1-3	CASSPGRTGNTIYF
TRBV7-2	TRBJ1-1	CASSLGGGTEAFF
TRBV19	TRBJ1-6	CASNSGTANNSPLHF
TRBV28	TRBJ2-2	CASSPWTDTGELFF
TRBV4-3	TRBJ2-2	CASSQDRASGELFF
TRBV7-6	TRBJ2-3	CASSLDPPGLHTDTQYF
TRBV27	TRBJ2-3	CASRSGGPSTDTQYF
TRBV5-5	TRBJ2-1	CASSLRLGAGDEQFF